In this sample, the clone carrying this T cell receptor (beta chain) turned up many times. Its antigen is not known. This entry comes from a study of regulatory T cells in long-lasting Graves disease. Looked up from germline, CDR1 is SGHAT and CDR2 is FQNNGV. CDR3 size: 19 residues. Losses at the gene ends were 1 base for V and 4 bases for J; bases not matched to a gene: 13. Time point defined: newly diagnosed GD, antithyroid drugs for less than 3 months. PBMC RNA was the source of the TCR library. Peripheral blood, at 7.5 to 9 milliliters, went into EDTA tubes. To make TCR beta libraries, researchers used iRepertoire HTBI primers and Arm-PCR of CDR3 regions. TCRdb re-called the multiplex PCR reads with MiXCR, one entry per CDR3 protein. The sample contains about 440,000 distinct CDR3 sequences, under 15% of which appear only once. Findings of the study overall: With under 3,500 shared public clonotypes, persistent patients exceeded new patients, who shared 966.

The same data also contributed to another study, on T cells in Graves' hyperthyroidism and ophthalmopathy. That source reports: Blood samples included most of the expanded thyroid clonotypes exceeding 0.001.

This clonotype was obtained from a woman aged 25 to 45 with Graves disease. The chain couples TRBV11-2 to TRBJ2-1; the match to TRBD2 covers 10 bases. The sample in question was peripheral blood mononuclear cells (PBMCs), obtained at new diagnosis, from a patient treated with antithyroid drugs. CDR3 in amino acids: CASSLAGASGSLLYNEQFF. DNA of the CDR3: TGTGCCAGCAGCTTAGCGGGGGCTAGCGGGAGTTTGCTTTACAATGAGCAGTTCTTC.